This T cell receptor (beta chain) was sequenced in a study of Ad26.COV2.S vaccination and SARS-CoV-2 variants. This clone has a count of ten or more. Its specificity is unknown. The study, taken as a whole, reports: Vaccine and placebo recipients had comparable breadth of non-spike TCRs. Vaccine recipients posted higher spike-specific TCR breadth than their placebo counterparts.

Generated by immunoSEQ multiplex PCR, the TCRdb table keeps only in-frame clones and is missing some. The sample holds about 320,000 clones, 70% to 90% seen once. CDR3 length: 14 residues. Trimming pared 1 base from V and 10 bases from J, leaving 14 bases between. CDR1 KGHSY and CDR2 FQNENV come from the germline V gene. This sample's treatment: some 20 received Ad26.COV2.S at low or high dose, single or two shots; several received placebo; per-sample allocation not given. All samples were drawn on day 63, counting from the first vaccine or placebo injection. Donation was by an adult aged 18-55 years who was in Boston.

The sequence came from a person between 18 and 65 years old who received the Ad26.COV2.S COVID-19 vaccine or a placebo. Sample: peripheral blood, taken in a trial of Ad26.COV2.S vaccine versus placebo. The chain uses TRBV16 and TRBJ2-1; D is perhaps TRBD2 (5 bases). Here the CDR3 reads CASSQWETPSEQFF. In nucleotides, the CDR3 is TGTGCCAGCAGCCAATGGGAGACGCCGTCCGAGCAGTTCTTC.